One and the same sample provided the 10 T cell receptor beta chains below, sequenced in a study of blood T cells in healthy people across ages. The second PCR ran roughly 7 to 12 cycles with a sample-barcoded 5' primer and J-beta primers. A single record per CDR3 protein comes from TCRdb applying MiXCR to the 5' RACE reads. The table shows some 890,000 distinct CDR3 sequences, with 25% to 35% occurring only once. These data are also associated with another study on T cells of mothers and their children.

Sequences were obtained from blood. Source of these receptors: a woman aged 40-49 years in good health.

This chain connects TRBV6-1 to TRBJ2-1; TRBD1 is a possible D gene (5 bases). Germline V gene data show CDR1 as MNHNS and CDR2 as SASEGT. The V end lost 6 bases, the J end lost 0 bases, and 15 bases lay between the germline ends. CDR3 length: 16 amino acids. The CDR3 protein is CASRTVDGSSYNEQFF. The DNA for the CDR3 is TGTGCCAGCAGGACAGTGGACGGCAGCTCCTACAATGAGCAGTTCTTC.

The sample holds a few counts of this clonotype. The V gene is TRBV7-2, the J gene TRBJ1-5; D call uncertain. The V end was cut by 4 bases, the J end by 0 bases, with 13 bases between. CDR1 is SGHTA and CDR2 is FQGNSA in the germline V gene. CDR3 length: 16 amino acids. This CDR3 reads CASSSTASYSNQPQHF. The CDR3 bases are TGTGCCAGCAGCTCTACTGCCTCTTATAGCAATCAGCCCCAGCATTTT.

CDR3 residues: CASSYSITGPGFGEQYF. The CDR3 nucleotides read TGTGCCAGCAGTTACTCGATTACGGGCCCCGGATTCGGCGAGCAGTACTTC. The genes are TRBV6-2 or TRBV6-3 and TRBJ2-5; no clear D gene. The J call may be in error: the DNA end matches TRBJ2-7 better. Germline V gives CDR1 MNHEY, CDR2 SVGEGT. The CDR3 extends over 17 amino acids.

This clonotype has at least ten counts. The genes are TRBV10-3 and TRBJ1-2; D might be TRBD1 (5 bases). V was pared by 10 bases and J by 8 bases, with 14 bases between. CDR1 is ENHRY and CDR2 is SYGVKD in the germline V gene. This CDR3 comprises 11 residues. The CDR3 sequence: CATSQGRGYTF. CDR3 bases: TGTGCCACCTCTCAGGGTCGCGGCTACACCTTC.

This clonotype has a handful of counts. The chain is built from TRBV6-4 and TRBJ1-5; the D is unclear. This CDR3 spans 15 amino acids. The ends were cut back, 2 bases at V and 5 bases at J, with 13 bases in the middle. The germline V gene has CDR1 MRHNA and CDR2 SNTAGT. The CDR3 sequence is CASSDPGRVDQPQHF. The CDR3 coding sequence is TGTGCCAGCAGTGACCCGGGGAGGGTGGATCAGCCCCAGCATTTT.

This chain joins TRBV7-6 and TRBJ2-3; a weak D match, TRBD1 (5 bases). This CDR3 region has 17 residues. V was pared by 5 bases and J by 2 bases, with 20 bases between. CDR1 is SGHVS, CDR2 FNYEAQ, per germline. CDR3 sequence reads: CASSQRQNLPLTDTQYF. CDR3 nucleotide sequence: TGTGCCAGCAGCCAGAGACAGAACTTGCCCCTCACAGATACGCAGTATTTT.

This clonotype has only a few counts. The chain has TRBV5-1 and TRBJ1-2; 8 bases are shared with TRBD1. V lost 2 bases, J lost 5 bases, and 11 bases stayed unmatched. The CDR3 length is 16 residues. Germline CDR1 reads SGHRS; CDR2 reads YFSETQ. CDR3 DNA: TGCGCCAGCAGCTTAACCAGCACGGGACAGGCTTATGGCTACACCTTC. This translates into CASSLTSTGQAYGYTF.

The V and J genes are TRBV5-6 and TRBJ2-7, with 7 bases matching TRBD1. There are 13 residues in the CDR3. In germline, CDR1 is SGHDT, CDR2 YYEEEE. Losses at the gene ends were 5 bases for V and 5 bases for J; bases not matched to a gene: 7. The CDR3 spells CASRYRGRHEQYF. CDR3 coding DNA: TGTGCCAGCAGATACAGGGGTAGGCACGAGCAGTACTTC. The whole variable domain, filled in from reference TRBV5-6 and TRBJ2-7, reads DAGVTQSPTHLIKTRGQQVTLRCSPKSGHDTVSWYQQALGQGPQFIFQYYEEEERQRGNFPDRFSGHQFPNYSSELNVNALLLGDSALYLCASRYRGRHEQYFGPGTRLTVT.

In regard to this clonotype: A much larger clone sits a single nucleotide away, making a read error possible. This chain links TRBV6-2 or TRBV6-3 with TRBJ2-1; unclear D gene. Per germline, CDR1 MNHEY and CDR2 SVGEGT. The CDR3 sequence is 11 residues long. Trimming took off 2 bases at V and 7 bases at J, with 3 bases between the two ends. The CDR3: CASSYQNEQFF. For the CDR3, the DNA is TGTGCCAGCAGTTACCAGAATGAGCAGTTCTTC.

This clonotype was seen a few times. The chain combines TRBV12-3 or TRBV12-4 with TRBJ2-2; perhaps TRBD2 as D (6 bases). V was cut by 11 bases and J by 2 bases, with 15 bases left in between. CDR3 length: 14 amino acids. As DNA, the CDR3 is TGTGCCTGTGTCGGGGGATATAACACCGGGGAGCTGTTTTTT. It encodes CACVGGYNTGELFF.